Here is one T cell receptor beta chain with its context. The sample belongs to a study of blood T cell repertoires in COVID-19. Whole-study context: The United States, Italy and Spain provided the acute and convalescent COVID-19 samples.

Germline V gene sequence: CDR1 MGHRA, CDR2 YSYEKL. This CDR3 is built from 19 residues. V was cut by 2 bases and J by 3 bases, with 26 bases left in between. Repertoires were generated with immunoSEQ multiplex PCR, while TCRdb's copy carries only in-frame clones and drops some. This sample has 380,000 or so clones; 70% to 90% occur once, and the top ten carry 1% to 1.5%. The chain uses TRBV4-1 and TRBJ2-7; maybe TRBD2 (7 bases). The TCR sequence derives from a man aged 30 to 45 who had recovered from COVID-19. Material for sequencing was PBMCs or T cells enriched from blood (not recorded which). The CDR3 sequence is CASSQSRTAGTQIYYEQYF. CDR3 DNA sequence: TGCGCCAGCAGCCAATCAAGGACAGCGGGAACCCAAATTTACTACGAGCAGTACTTC.